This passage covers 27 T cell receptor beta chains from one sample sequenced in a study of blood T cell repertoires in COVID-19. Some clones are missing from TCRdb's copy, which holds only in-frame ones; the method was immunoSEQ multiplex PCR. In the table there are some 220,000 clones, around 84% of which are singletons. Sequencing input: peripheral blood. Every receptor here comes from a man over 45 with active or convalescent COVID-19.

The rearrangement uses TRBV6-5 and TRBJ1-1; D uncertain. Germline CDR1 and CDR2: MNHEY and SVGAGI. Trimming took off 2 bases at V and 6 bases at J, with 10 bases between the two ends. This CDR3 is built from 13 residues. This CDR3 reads CASSYADGAEAFF. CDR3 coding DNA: TGTGCCAGCAGTTACGCGGACGGGGCTGAAGCTTTCTTT.

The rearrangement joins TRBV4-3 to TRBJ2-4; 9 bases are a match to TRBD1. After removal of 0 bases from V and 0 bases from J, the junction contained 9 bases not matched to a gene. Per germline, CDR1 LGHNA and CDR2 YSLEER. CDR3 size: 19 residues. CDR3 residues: CASSQDLDRGYLAKNIQYF. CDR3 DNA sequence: TGCGCCAGCAGCCAAGATCTAGACAGGGGGTACCTAGCCAAAAACATTCAGTACTTC.

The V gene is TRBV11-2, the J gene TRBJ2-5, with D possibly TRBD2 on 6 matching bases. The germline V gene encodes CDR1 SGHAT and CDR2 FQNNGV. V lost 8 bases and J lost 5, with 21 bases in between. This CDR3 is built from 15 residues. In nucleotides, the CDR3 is TGTGCCAGCTGCCCAACCTATGGGGCGGGGGAGACCCAGTACTTC. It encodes CASCPTYGAGETQYF.

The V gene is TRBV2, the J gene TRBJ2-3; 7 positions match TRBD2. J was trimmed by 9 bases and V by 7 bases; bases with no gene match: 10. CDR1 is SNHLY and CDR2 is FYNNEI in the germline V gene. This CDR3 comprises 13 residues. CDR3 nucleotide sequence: TGTGCCAGCATTAGGGAGGGCAGGGTGACGCAGTATTTT. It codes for CASIREGRVTQYF.

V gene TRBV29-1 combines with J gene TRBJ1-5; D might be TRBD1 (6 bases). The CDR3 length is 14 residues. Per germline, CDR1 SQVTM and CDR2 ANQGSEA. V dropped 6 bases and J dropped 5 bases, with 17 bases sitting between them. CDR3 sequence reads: CSVARGANDQPQHF. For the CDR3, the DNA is TGCAGCGTAGCCCGGGGGGCCAACGATCAGCCCCAGCATTTT.

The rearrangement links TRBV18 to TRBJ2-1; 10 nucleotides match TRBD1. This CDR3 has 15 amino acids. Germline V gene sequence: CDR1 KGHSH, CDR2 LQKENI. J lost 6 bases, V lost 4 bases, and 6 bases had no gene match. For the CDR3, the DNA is TGTGCCAGCTCACACAGGACAGGGGGTGGCAATGAGCAGTTCTTC. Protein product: CASSHRTGGGNEQFF.

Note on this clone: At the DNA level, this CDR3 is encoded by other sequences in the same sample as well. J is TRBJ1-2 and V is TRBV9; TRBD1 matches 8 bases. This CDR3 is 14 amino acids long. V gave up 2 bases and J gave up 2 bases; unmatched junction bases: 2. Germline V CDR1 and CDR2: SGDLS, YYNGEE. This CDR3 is CASSVGQGNYGYTF. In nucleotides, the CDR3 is TGTGCCAGCAGCGTCGGACAGGGAAACTATGGCTACACCTTC.

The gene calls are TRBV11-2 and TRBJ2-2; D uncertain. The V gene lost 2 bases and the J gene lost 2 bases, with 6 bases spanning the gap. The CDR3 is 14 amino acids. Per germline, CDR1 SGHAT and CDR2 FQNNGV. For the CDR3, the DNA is TGTGCCAGCAGCTTAACAGCCAACACCGGGGAGCTGTTTTTT. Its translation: CASSLTANTGELFF.

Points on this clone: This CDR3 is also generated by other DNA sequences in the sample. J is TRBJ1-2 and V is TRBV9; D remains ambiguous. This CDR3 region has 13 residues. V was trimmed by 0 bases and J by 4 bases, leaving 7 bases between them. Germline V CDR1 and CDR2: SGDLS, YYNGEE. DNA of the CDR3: TGTGCCAGCAGCGTAGGGCAGGTCTATGGCTACACCTTC. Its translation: CASSVGQVYGYTF.

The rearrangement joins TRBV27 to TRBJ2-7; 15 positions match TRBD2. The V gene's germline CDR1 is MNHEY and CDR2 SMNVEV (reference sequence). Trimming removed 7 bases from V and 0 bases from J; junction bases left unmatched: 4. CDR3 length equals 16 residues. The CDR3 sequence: CASKGTSGRSSYEQYF. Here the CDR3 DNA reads TGTGCCAGCAAAGGGACTAGCGGGAGGTCCTCCTACGAGCAGTACTTC.

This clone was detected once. CDR3 sequence (DNA): TGTGCCAGCAGCTTAGGGGGGGTTAGCAATCAGCCCCAGCATTTT. Protein sequence: CASSLGGVSNQPQHF. V is TRBV7-9 and J is TRBJ1-5, with D perhaps TRBD1 (5 bases). Germline CDR1 is SEHNR and CDR2 is FQNEAQ (reference sequence). There are 15 residues in the CDR3. Trimming took 1 base from V and 0 from J, leaving 7 bases between them.

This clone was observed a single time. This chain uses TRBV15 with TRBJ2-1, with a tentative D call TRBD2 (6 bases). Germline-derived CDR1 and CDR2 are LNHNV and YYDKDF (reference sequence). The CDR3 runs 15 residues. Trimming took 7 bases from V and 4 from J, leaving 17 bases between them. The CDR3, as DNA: TGTGCCACCACCCCTAACGGGGGAGGTTACAATGAGCAGTTCTTC. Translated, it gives CATTPNGGGYNEQFF.

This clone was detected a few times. The CDR3 loop is CASSPRTSGNTGELFF. The CDR3 DNA is TGTGCCAGCAGCCCACGGACTAGCGGGAACACCGGGGAGCTGTTTTTT. The rearrangement joins TRBV7-2 to TRBJ2-2; TRBD2 aligns across 10 bases. The germline V gene has CDR1 SGHTA and CDR2 FQGNSA. The CDR3 covers 16 residues. V lost 5 bases to trimming and J lost 1 base; unmatched junction nucleotides: 4. The variable domain in full, completed from reference TRBV7-2 and TRBJ2-2, reads GAGVSQSPSNKVTEKGKDVELRCDPISGHTALYWYRQSLGQGLEFLIYFQGNSAPDKSGLPSDRFSAERTGGSVSTLTIQRTQQEDSAVYLCASSPRTSGNTGELFFGEGSRLTVL.

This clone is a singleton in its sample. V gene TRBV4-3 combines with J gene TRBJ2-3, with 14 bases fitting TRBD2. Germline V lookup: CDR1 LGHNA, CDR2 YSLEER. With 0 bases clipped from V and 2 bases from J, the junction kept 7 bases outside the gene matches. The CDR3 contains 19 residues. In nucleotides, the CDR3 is TGCGCCAGCAGCCAAGAGCCTTGGACTAGCGGGGGGCTCACAGATACGCAGTATTTT. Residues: CASSQEPWTSGGLTDTQYF.

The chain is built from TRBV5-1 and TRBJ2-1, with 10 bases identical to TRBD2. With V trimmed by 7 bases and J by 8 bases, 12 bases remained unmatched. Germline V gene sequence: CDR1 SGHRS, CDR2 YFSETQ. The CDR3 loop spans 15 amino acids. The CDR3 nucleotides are TGCGCCAGCCGACCCTGGACTAGCGGATGGGATGAGCAGTTCTTC. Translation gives CASRPWTSGWDEQFF.

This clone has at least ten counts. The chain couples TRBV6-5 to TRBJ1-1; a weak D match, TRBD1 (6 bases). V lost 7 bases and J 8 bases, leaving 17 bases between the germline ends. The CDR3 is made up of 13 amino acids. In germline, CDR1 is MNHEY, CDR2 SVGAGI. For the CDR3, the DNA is TGTGCCAGCACTCAAGGGGGGGGTTTCGAAGCTTTCTTT. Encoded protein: CASTQGGGFEAFF.

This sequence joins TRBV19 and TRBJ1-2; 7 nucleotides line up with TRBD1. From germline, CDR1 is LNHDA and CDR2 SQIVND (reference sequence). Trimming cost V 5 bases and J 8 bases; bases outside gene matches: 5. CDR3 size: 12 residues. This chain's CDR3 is CASSQGGLGYTF. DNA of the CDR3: TGTGCCAGTAGTCAGGGGGGTCTCGGCTACACCTTC.

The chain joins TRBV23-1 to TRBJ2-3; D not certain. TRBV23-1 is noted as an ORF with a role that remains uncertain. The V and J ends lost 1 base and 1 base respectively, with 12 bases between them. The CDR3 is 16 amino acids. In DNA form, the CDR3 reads TGCGCCAGCAGTCAATACGTCTCCCGCGGCACAGATACGCAGTATTTT. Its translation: CASSQYVSRGTDTQYF.

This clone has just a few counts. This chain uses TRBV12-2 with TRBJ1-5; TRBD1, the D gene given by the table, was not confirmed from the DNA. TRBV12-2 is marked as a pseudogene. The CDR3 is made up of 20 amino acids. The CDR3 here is CASRPPVRATGFISNQPQHF. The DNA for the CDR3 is TGTGCAAGTCGCCCCCCTGTGCGAGCAACAGGATTTATTAGCAATCAGCCCCAGCATTTT.

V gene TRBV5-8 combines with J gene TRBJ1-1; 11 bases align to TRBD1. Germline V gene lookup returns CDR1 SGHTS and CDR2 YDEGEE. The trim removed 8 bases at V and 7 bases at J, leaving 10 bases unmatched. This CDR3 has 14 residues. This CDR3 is CARGQGAYNIEAFF. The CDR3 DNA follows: TGTGCCAGAGGACAGGGGGCGTATAATATTGAAGCTTTCTTT.

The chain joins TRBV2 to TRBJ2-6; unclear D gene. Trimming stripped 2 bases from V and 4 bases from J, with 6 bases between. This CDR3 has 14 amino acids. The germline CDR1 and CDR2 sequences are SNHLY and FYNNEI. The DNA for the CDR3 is TGTGCCAGCAGTGAACGGGTGGGGGCCAACGTCCTGACTTTC. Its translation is CASSERVGANVLTF.

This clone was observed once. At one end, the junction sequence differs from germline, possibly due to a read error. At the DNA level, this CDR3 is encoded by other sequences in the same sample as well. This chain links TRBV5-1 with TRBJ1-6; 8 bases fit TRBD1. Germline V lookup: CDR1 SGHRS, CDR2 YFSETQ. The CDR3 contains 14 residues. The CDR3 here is CASSSYRGNSPLHF. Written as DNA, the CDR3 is TGCGCCAGCAGCTCCTACAGGGGGAATTCACCTCTCCACTTT.

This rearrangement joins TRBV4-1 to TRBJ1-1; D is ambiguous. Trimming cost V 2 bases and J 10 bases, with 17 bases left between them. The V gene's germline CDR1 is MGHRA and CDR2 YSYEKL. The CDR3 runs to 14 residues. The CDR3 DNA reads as TGCGCCAGCAGCCAACCGGGGAGGGTTCCGGGAGCTTTCTTT. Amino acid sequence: CASSQPGRVPGAFF.

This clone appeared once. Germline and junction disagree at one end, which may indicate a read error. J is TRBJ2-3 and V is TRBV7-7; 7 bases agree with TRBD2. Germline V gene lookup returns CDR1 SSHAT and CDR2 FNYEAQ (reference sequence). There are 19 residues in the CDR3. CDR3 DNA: TGTGCTAGCAGCTTACTCGAGGCAGGGACTATTATCTCCACAGATACGCAGTATTTT. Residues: CASSLLEAGTIISTDTQYF.

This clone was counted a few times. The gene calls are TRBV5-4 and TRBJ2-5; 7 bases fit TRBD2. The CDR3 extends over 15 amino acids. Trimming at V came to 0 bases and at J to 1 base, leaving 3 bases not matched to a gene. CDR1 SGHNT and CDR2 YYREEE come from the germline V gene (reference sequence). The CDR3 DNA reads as TGTGCCAGCAGCTTGGTAATAGCGGGCCAAGAGACCCAGTACTTC. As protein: CASSLVIAGQETQYF.

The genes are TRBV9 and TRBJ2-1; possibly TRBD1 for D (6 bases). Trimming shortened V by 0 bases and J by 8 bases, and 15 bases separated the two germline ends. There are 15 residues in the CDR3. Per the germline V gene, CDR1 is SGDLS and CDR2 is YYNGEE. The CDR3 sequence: CASSVAYTGFYEQFF. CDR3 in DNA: TGTGCCAGCAGCGTAGCTTATACAGGGTTCTATGAGCAGTTCTTC. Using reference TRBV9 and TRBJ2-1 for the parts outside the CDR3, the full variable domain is DSGVTQTPKHLITATGQRVTLRCSPRSGDLSVYWYQQSLDQGLQFLIQYYNGEERAKGNILERFSAQQFPDLHSELNLSSLELGDSALYFCASSVAYTGFYEQFFGPGTRLTVL.

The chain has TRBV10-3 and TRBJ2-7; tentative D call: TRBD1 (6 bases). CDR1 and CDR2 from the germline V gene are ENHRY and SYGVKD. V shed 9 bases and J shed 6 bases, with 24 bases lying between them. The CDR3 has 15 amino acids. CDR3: CAILRDNSRLGEQYF. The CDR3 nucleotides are TGTGCCATTCTCCGGGACAACTCCAGGTTGGGCGAGCAGTACTTC.